This T cell receptor beta chain was recorded in a study of cytomegalovirus exposure and HLA in healthy donors. A remark on this clone: The antigen remains undetermined.

Donors likely had unrecorded immune exposures despite being nominally healthy when sampled. Primers: 60 Vbeta forward and 13 Jbeta reverse. TCRdb's table, derived via immunoSEQ multiplex PCR, lists solely in-frame clones and lacks some. The sample includes about 160,000 clones. Deletions cut 0 bases from V and 2 bases from J, with 7 bases between. The V gene's germline CDR1 is SGHAT and CDR2 FQNNGV. The CDR3 loop spans 14 amino acids. Study-wide points: Rarity marked most TCR sequences, yet some public TCRs occurred in many donors. V- and J-gene trimming of TCR beta was linked (in a later analysis) to a missense DCLRE1C variant. In an earlier analysis, most TCR beta V segments were productive about 87% or about 30% of the time.

The chain uses TRBV11-2 and TRBJ1-2, with D uncertain. Specimen: PBMCs. This clonotype was obtained from a woman in her forties or fifties in good health and CMV-seronegative. As DNA, the CDR3 is TGTGCCAGCAGCTTAGATCCACACAACTATGGCTACACCTTC. Translated, it gives CASSLDPHNYGYTF.